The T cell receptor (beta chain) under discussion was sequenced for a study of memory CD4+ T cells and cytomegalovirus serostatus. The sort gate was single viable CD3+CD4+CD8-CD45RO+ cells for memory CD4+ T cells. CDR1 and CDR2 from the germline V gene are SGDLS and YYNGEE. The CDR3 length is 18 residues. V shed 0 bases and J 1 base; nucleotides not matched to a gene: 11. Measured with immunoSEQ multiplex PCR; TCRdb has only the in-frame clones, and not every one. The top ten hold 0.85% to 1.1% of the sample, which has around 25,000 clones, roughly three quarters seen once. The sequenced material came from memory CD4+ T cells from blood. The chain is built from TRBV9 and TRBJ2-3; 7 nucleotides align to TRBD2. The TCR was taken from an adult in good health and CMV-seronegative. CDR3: CASSVGSRASGRTDTQYF. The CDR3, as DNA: TGTGCCAGCAGCGTAGGTTCTAGGGCTAGCGGTCGCACAGATACGCAGTATTTT.